Below, one TCR beta chain is given with its context. Germline assignment: CDR1 LGHNA and CDR2 YSLEER. The CDR3 extends over 17 amino acids. The V segment lost 1 base and the J segment 5 bases; nucleotides outside the gene matches: 10. The sample comes from a study of blood T cell repertoires in COVID-19. Turning to the study itself: Some COVID-19 samples were acute and others convalescent; all came from the United States, Italy and Spain. T cells, B-cell-depleted T cells, or PBMCs provided the cDNA or gDNA that served as material.

Clones were sequenced by immunoSEQ multiplex PCR, and TCRdb holds only the in-frame ones, with some missing. The table records approximately 400,000 clones, approximately 90% of them present only once. Clinical histories supplied by participants themselves formed the basis of cohort assignment. This TCR came from a middle-aged woman who had been exposed to COVID-19. V is TRBV4-3 and J is TRBJ2-5; 10 positions match TRBD1. Sequencing was performed on PBMCs or T cells enriched from blood (not recorded which). Here the CDR3 reads CASSQVQGQGMGETQYF. In DNA, the CDR3 is TGCGCCAGCAGCCAAGTACAGGGACAGGGGATGGGGGAGACCCAGTACTTC.